One sample yielded the 30 T cell receptor beta chains listed below, sequenced in a study of shared clonotypes between healthy human individuals. Cells designated naive CD8 were CD45RO-negative and were positively selected for CCR7, with terminally differentiated effector memory CD45RA+ cells excluded. Only in-frame clones appear in the TCRdb table, and some are missing; sequencing was by immunoSEQ multiplex PCR. The sample lists about 2 million clones, about 95% occurring once. Sequencing was done on a sample of naive CD8+ T cells sorted from blood. The receptors were gathered from a man aged 18 to 29 in good health.

The chain couples TRBV5-5 to TRBJ2-3; D unclear. This CDR3 contains 14 residues. The germline CDR1 and CDR2 sequences are SGHKS and YYEKEE (reference sequence). V lost 0 bases, J lost 6 bases, and 11 bases lay in between. CDR3 sequence reads: CASSLGWGQDTQYF. The CDR3 nucleotides read TGTGCCAGCAGCTTGGGGTGGGGTCAGGATACGCAGTATTTT.

This clone was seen only once. The chain combines TRBV19 with TRBJ1-4; perhaps TRBD1 as D (6 bases). The CDR3 sequence is 15 residues long. Germline CDR1 and CDR2: LNHDA and SQIVND (reference sequence). Trimming cost V 7 bases and J 7 bases, with 19 bases left between them. CDR3 in DNA: TGTGCCAGTACCGAATTTGGGGGGGCAGGTGAAAAACTGTTTTTT. Translating gives CASTEFGGAGEKLFF.

The chain carries TRBV30 and TRBJ1-3, with D hard to call. V dropped 4 bases and J dropped 0 bases, with 10 bases sitting between them. The germline V gene has CDR1 GTSNPN and CDR2 SVGIG (reference sequence). The CDR3 is 14 residues long. CDR3 sequence: CAWIGRHSGNTIYF. DNA of the CDR3: TGTGCCTGGATCGGACGCCACTCTGGAAACACCATATATTTT.

The chain has TRBV28 and TRBJ1-2; the D is unclear. V was trimmed by 6 bases and J by 6 bases, leaving 8 bases between them. Germline V gene lookup returns CDR1 MDHEN and CDR2 SYDVKM. This CDR3 has 11 amino acids. The CDR3 sequence: CASSRGHGYTF. For the CDR3, the DNA is TGTGCCAGCAGCCGCGGGCATGGCTACACCTTC.

The CDR3 bases are TGTGCCAGCAGCTCCTACCAGGCGTACGAGCAGTACTTC. It is translated as CASSSYQAYEQYF. The genes are TRBV7-2 and TRBJ2-7, with unresolved D. Trimming shortened V by 4 bases and J by 4 bases, and 11 bases separated the two germline ends. The CDR3 has 13 residues. Per the germline V gene, CDR1 is SGHTA and CDR2 is FQGNSA.

The count of this clone is one. The rearrangement links TRBV7-9 to TRBJ2-7, with TRBD1 as a possible D gene (6 bases). CDR1 SEHNR and CDR2 FQNEAQ come from the germline V gene (reference sequence). This CDR3 is 15 amino acids long. Trimming took off 2 bases at V and 3 bases at J, with 14 bases between the two ends. CDR3 protein: CASSLQWAGDYEQYF. The CDR3 DNA reads as TGTGCCAGCAGCTTACAGTGGGCAGGGGACTACGAGCAGTACTTC.

The CDR3: CASSPSEGGSPLHF. The DNA for the CDR3 is TGTGCCAGCAGCCCTAGCGAAGGGGGTTCACCCCTCCACTTT. The V call is TRBV7-9, the J call TRBJ1-6, with D perhaps TRBD1 (6 bases). The CDR3 is 14 amino acids. The V end lost 5 bases, the J end lost 9 bases, and 14 bases lay between the germline ends. Per germline, CDR1 SEHNR and CDR2 FQNEAQ (reference sequence).

V and J are TRBV9 and TRBJ1-2; D not resolved. V gave up 0 bases and J gave up 1 base, with 7 bases separating them. CDR3 size: 14 residues. CDR1 and CDR2 (germline): SGDLS, YYNGEE. The CDR3 DNA is TGTGCCAGCAGCGTAGGCCAGGTTAACTATGGCTACACCTTC. Amino acids: CASSVGQVNYGYTF.

The chain couples TRBV10-2 to TRBJ2-5, with 7 bases matching TRBD1. This CDR3 has 13 residues. In germline, CDR1 is WSHSY, CDR2 SAAADI. The V gene end was trimmed by 7 bases and the J gene end by 9 bases; junction bases not matched to a gene: 11. The CDR3 DNA reads TGCGCCAGCACAAGGACAGGCCAATGGCCCCAGTACTTC. It codes for CASTRTGQWPQYF.

The gene calls are TRBV10-3 and TRBJ2-5; TRBD2 agrees at 10 bases. Trimming at V came to 11 bases and at J to 3 bases, leaving 9 bases not matched to a gene. Germline V gives CDR1 ENHRY, CDR2 SYGVKD. The CDR3 runs to 14 residues. Here the CDR3 DNA reads TGTGCCGCCTACTCCGGGACTAGCGAAGAGACCCAGTACTTC. Translated, it gives CAAYSGTSEETQYF.

This rearrangement joins TRBV7-9 to TRBJ2-5, with TRBD1 matching over 7 bases. CDR1 is SEHNR, CDR2 FQNEAQ, per germline (reference sequence). The CDR3 totals 15 residues. V shed 4 bases, J shed 1 base, and the junction held 6 bases outside the gene matches. CDR3 region: CASSSGTVFQETQYF. The CDR3 region has the DNA TGTGCCAGCAGCTCGGGGACAGTATTCCAAGAGACCCAGTACTTC.

The chain has TRBV9 and TRBJ2-1, with 9 nucleotides matching TRBD2. The trim removed 0 bases at V and 6 bases at J, leaving 4 bases unmatched. Germline V CDR1 and CDR2: SGDLS, YYNGEE. The CDR3 is 15 amino acids. The CDR3 region has the DNA TGTGCCAGCAGCGTAGGGTCGACTAGCGGCAATGAGCAGTTCTTC. Encoded protein: CASSVGSTSGNEQFF.

The gene calls are TRBV21-1 and TRBJ2-7; TRBD2 is taken as the D call from the table, unchecked against the DNA. TRBV21-1 is a listed pseudogene. The CDR3 sequence is 14 residues long. CDR3 residues: CASSNRGNLYEQYF. The CDR3 nucleotides read TGTGCCAGCAGCAACAGAGGGAACCTCTACGAGCAGTACTTC.

This chain uses TRBV13 with TRBJ2-1; TRBD2 aligns across 11 bases. Trimming at V came to 5 bases and at J to 9 bases, leaving 18 bases not matched to a gene. The CDR3 covers 18 residues. Germline CDR1 and CDR2: PRHDT and FYEKMQ (reference sequence). CDR3 nucleotide sequence: TGTGCCAGCAGCACAATGGGGGATAGCGGGAGGGCCAGTAGTGAGCAGTTCTTC. It translates to CASSTMGDSGRASSEQFF.

The chain recombines TRBV29-1 with TRBJ2-7; D not certain. Trimming left V 4 bases short and J 3 bases short, with 13 bases between. Germline V gene sequence: CDR1 SQVTM, CDR2 ANQGSEA. This CDR3 has 13 amino acids. For the CDR3, the DNA is TGCAGCGTTGTGGTCCCCAACTTCTACGAGCAGTACTTC. It codes for CSVVVPNFYEQYF.

The V and J genes are TRBV6-5 and TRBJ1-4, with 7 nucleotides matching TRBD1. V was clipped by 5 bases and J by 4 bases; unmatched bases: 7. Looked up from germline, CDR1 is MNHEY and CDR2 is SVGAGI. This CDR3 comprises 15 residues. The CDR3 nucleotides are TGTGCCAGCAGTAGGGACAGTGGACTTAATGAAAAACTGTTTTTT. Its translation is CASSRDSGLNEKLFF.

This chain joins TRBV19 and TRBJ2-5; TRBD2 agrees at 8 bases. CDR1 and CDR2 from the germline V gene are LNHDA and SQIVND (reference sequence). Trimming cost V 5 bases and J 5 bases; bases outside gene matches: 10. CDR3 length: 15 amino acids. For the CDR3, the DNA is TGTGCCAGTAGTCTCCCCGGGGGGGGATCGGAGACCCAGTACTTC. This codes for CASSLPGGGSETQYF.

This chain joins TRBV12-5 and TRBJ1-1; D might be TRBD1 (6 bases). Trimming stripped 1 base from V and 4 bases from J, with 10 bases between. This CDR3 has 14 amino acids. Germline V gives CDR1 LGHNT, CDR2 FRNRAP. CDR3 in amino acids: CASGLDRVATEAFF. The DNA for the CDR3 is TGTGCTAGTGGTTTGGACAGGGTGGCCACTGAAGCTTTCTTT. Looking up the rest from reference TRBV12-5 and TRBJ1-1 gives the full variable domain: DARVTQTPRHKVTEMGQEVTMRCQPILGHNTVFWYRQTMMQGLELLAYFRNRAPLDDSGMPKDRFSAEMPDATLATLKIQPSEPRDSAVYFCASGLDRVATEAFFGQGTRLTVV.

In regard to this clone: Other DNA variants within this sample encode the same CDR3. The V gene is TRBV4-1, the J gene TRBJ1-1; D is unresolved. The CDR3 covers 14 residues. Trimming shortened V by 0 bases and J by 0 bases, and 5 bases separated the two germline ends. Germline-derived CDR1 and CDR2 are MGHRA and YSYEKL. The DNA of the CDR3 is TGCGCCAGCAGCCAAGATTTCTTGAACACTGAAGCTTTCTTT. It specifies CASSQDFLNTEAFF.

CDR3 nucleotides: TGTGCCAGCAGGGGGTCCTCGACAGACAATGAGCAGTTCTTC. Its protein is CASRGSSTDNEQFF. The chain recombines TRBV25-1 with TRBJ2-1; possibly TRBD1 for D (5 bases). CDR1 and CDR2 (germline): MGHDK, SYGVNS. The CDR3 has 14 amino acids. The ends were cut back, 6 bases at V and 5 bases at J, with 14 bases in the middle.

Points on this clone: At one boundary the junction diverges from the germline segment, which might be a read error. The chain employs TRBV9 and TRBJ2-2; 8 nucleotides agree with TRBD2. The CDR3 is 14 residues long. CDR1 is SGDLS, CDR2 YYNGEE, per germline. The DNA for the CDR3 is TGTGCCAGTAGCGGGACTCCCAAGGCCGGGGAGCTGTTTTTT. Translated: CASSGTPKAGELFF.

This chain uses TRBV2 with TRBJ2-7; 9 nucleotides agree with TRBD1. Germline V lookup: CDR1 SNHLY, CDR2 FYNNEI. This CDR3 is built from 13 residues. Germline trimming cut 6 bases from V and 5 bases from J; bases unmatched to any gene: 5. The chain's CDR3 is CASRGQGSDEQYF. CDR3 coding DNA: TGTGCCAGCAGAGGACAGGGGTCTGACGAGCAGTACTTC.

The chain employs TRBV4-1 and TRBJ1-3; the D is unclear. The germline V gene has CDR1 MGHRA and CDR2 YSYEKL. V lost 0 bases to trimming and J lost 2 bases, with 8 bases between them. CDR3 length: 15 amino acids. CDR3 in amino acids: CASSQDLVPGNTIYF. The DNA for the CDR3 is TGCGCCAGCAGCCAAGACTTGGTCCCTGGAAACACCATATATTTT.

This chain joins TRBV11-2 and TRBJ2-7; the D gene is possibly TRBD2 (7 bases). The V gene's germline CDR1 is SGHAT and CDR2 FQNNGV. V was shortened by 4 bases and J by 4 bases, with 20 bases between the two germline ends. CDR3 size: 16 residues. This CDR3 reads CASSWGGTSVRYEQYF. DNA of the CDR3: TGTGCCAGCAGCTGGGGGGGGACATCGGTCCGATACGAGCAGTACTTC.

This clone was seen just once. The V gene is TRBV11-3, the J gene TRBJ2-3; D call uncertain. The germline gives CDR1 SGHNT, CDR2 YENEEA. The CDR3 is 13 residues long. Between the trimmed V and J ends, which lost 1 base and 3 bases, there was a span of 5 bases. CDR3 region: CASSLVRTDTQYF. The CDR3 DNA follows: TGTGCCAGCAGCTTAGTAAGGACAGATACGCAGTATTTT.

The rearrangement links TRBV30 to TRBJ1-2, with 9 bases fitting TRBD1. The ends lost 1 base at V and 8 bases at J; junction bases unmatched: 14. The CDR3 totals 16 residues. Germline CDR1 is GTSNPN and CDR2 is SVGIG (reference sequence). The CDR3 here is CAWSEPGTGLYHGYTF. The CDR3, as DNA: TGTGCCTGGAGTGAACCAGGGACAGGGCTTTATCACGGCTACACCTTC.

A word on this clone: Compared with germline, one end of the junction differs, possibly owing to a read error. The chain carries TRBV7-7 and TRBJ2-2, with D tentatively TRBD2 (6 bases). Per germline, CDR1 SSHAT and CDR2 FNYEAQ (reference sequence). The CDR3 contains 17 residues. CDR3 sequence: CASSWAVGGLNTGELFF. The DNA of the CDR3 is TGTGCTAGCAGCTGGGCGGTGGGAGGCCTAAACACCGGGGAGCTGTTTTTT.

The rearrangement links TRBV28 to TRBJ2-1; D possibly corresponds to TRBD2 (5 bases). V lost 2 bases, J lost 8 bases, and 13 bases lay in between. The CDR3 is 14 amino acids. Germline V gene data show CDR1 as MDHEN and CDR2 as SYDVKM. The CDR3: CASSLVGDTDEQFF. For the CDR3, the DNA is TGTGCCAGCAGTTTAGTCGGGGATACCGATGAGCAGTTCTTC.

The chain carries TRBV7-2 and TRBJ1-2; tentatively, D is TRBD1 (5 bases). The CDR3 length is 15 residues. In germline, CDR1 is SGHTA, CDR2 FQGNSA. V gave up 1 base and J gave up 7 bases, with 16 bases separating them. This chain's CDR3 is CASSLDVGGAGGYTF. DNA for the CDR3: TGTGCCAGCAGCTTAGATGTGGGTGGGGCAGGTGGCTACACCTTC. The full variable domain, in which reference TRBV7-2 and TRBJ1-2 provide the parts outside the CDR3, is GAGVSQSPSNKVTEKGKDVELRCDPISGHTALYWYRQSLGQGLEFLIYFQGNSAPDKSGLPSDRFSAERTGGSVSTLTIQRTQQEDSAVYLCASSLDVGGAGGYTFGSGTRLTVV.

The V gene is TRBV9, the J gene TRBJ2-1, with 8 nucleotides matching TRBD2. The CDR3 totals 17 residues. V shed 0 bases and J 7 bases; nucleotides not matched to a gene: 12. Germline assignment: CDR1 SGDLS and CDR2 YYNGEE. The CDR3 region is CASSVEWLAGPVNEQFF. The CDR3 nucleotides are TGTGCCAGCAGCGTAGAGTGGCTAGCGGGCCCCGTGAATGAGCAGTTCTTC.